Listed here are 6 T cell receptor beta chains from one sample, sequenced in a study of T cells in Graves' hyperthyroidism and ophthalmopathy. Using RNA transcripts as the source, TCR beta CDR3 regions were amplified. The study used the HTBI primer set for a first-round RT-PCR of the TCR CDR3. MiXCR, run by TCRdb on the multiplex PCR reads, gives a single entry per CDR3 protein. The table lists roughly 420,000 distinct CDR3 sequences, roughly 14% of them singletons. The sequenced material came from blood. These receptor sequences come from a woman in her late teens or twenties with Graves' hyperthyroidism.

This CDR3 reads CASSPNRGFQHF. The CDR3 DNA reads TGTGCCAGCAGTCCCAATAGGGGCTTCCAGCATTTT. This chain connects TRBV6-1 to TRBJ1-5; D perhaps matches TRBD1 (5 bases). Between the trimmed V and J ends, which lost 5 bases and 12 bases, there was a span of 14 bases. CDR3 length: 12 amino acids. The germline V gene has CDR1 MNHNS and CDR2 SASEGT.

This clonotype turned up a few times. This sequence joins TRBV29-1 and TRBJ2-1; 13 nucleotides match TRBD2. After removal of 6 bases from V and 7 bases from J, the junction contained 6 bases not matched to a gene. Germline assignment: CDR1 SQVTM and CDR2 ANQGSEA. There are 14 residues in the CDR3. The chain's CDR3 is CSVVTSGRGNEQFF. In DNA form, the CDR3 reads TGCAGCGTCGTTACTAGCGGGAGGGGAAATGAGCAGTTCTTC.

The V call is TRBV4-1, the J call TRBJ2-3; 7 bases align to TRBD1. Germline loops: CDR1 MGHRA, CDR2 YSYEKL. Germline trimming cut 3 bases from V and 3 bases from J; bases unmatched to any gene: 9. The CDR3 runs to 16 residues. This CDR3 is CASSQGKGAGTDTQYF. The DNA of the CDR3 is TGCGCCAGCAGCCAGGGGAAGGGGGCTGGGACAGATACGCAGTATTTT.

This clonotype has ten or more counts. The rearrangement uses TRBV12-3 or TRBV12-4 and TRBJ2-7; the D gene is possibly TRBD1 (6 bases). This CDR3 has 15 residues. V lost 5 bases to trimming and J lost 5 bases, with 19 bases between them. The CDR3 here is CASSQGWQGNDEQYF. As DNA, the CDR3 is TGTGCCAGCAGTCAGGGTTGGCAGGGGAACGACGAGCAGTACTTC.

In nucleotides, the CDR3 is TGCGCCAGCAGCTCCGGACAGGGGAGTTACACTGAAGCTTTCTTT. Its protein product is CASSSGQGSYTEAFF. This chain uses TRBV5-1 with TRBJ1-1, with 9 bases matching TRBD1. CDR1 and CDR2 (germline): SGHRS, YFSETQ. The V and J ends lost 3 bases and 3 bases, in that order; junction bases with no gene match: 6. The length of the CDR3 is 15 residues.

Ten or more counts support this clonotype. The gene calls are TRBV7-9 and TRBJ1-1, with no clear D. CDR1 and CDR2 (germline): SEHNR, FQNEAQ (reference sequence). The V and J ends lost 4 bases and 0 bases respectively, with 24 bases between them. The CDR3 loop spans 19 amino acids. CDR3 sequence (DNA): TGTGCCAGCAGCTCCCGATTGGTCCCGGAACGGAGTATGAACACTGAAGCTTTCTTT. Protein: CASSSRLVPERSMNTEAFF.